Only a few counts were recorded for the clone carrying this TCR beta chain. Its antigen is as yet unknown. TCRdb re-called the RT-PCR reads through MiXCR, storing one row per CDR3 protein. Of roughly 460,000 distinct CDR3 sequences in the sample, roughly 11% were seen once. V lost 3 bases and J lost 3; bases outside the gene matches: 7. This CDR3 spans 16 amino acids. This entry comes from a study of response to subunit inactivated influenza vaccine. Study conclusions and caveats: Each seasonal influenza vaccination, the authors suggested, recruits few new T cells.

This sequence originates from a man aged 50-59 years who received an inactivated influenza vaccine. This chain uses TRBV12-3 or TRBV12-4 with TRBJ2-7; 11 bases agree with TRBD1. Sequences were derived from PBMCs from blood, sampled roughly 48 days after vaccination. The CDR3 nucleotides read TGTGCCAGCAGTTTTCAAGGGACAGGGGGGAGCTACGAGCAGTACTTC. This codes for CASSFQGTGGSYEQYF.